The source of this TCR beta chain is a study of human T cells and chemical hapten exposure (TCRdb year 2021). Background on the whole study: For sensitization, 2% DPC in acetone was applied to a roughly 2 cm by roughly 2 cm area of upper inner arm skin. Weekly therapeutic DPC doses were additionally applied to the scalp of patients throughout the approximately 23-week study period. Patch testing was performed on the upper back with Finn chambers containing 0.01% DPC, and the patch tests were scored after 6 days according to International Contact Dermatitis Research Group standards. Alopecia areata with under or over 50% scalp involvement, alopecia totalis and alopecia universalis were represented in the patient cohort, which was mostly female. Libraries were pooled for sequencing, and per-sample TCR yields varied mainly because of small differences in library volumes within the pool. This study followed changes in the peripheral blood TCR repertoire in vivo during primary and secondary sensitization of alopecia patients to the hapten diphenylcyclopropenone (DPC). Blood samples were taken from patients before sensitization (week 0) and at 2, 6 and about 24 weeks after DPC sensitization. Blood for TCR sequencing was provided by twenty-nine alopecia patients at one to four time points (pre-sensitization, 2, 6 and 24 weeks). The paper's findings and limits, for the study overall: Compared with pre-sensitization or healthy control sets, expanded TCRs formed significantly more large CDR3 similarity clusters, which is consistent with antigen-driven responses. A positive correlation was found between the number of PT1 expanded TCRs and patch test score, with significance reached at thresholds 8, 16 and 32 but not 4. Because all patients had alopecia, a presumed autoimmune disease, the immune response of the patients might differ from that of healthy individuals. After repeated subsampling, the strength of the expansion versus patch-test correlation and the threshold at which it became significant changed. DPC sensitization did not change the number of TCRs with a frequency above 1 in 1000, and there was no evidence of changes in global repertoire structure.

The germline V gene specifies SNHLY as CDR1 and FYNNEI as CDR2. Ends trimmed: V by 3 bases, J by 4 bases; bases unmatched to a gene: 5. From the cysteine through the phenylalanine, the CDR3 covers 14 amino acids. CDR3 DNA is the only sequence kept; it has 42 bases, read in frame from the first base. Many counts were recorded for this clonotype. The antigen this receptor binds is unknown. It has no much larger one-base neighbor in the sample; base qualities were not kept. Libraries came from RACE. The sequencer was a NextSeq 500. During library preparation, unique molecular identifiers were attached to individual cDNA molecules so that TCRs could be counted in a quantitative, reproducible way. Each blood RNA sample was used to sequence both TCR alpha and TCR beta chains. The paper's processing steps were these. Samples had a median of about 96,000 TCRs, with a range from roughly 23,224 to 750,000. The Decombinator software suite was used to annotate the V, J and CDR3 of the TCR reads. For PS versus PT1 abundance plots, all samples were subsampled to the same number of TCRs (28,000). TCRs were defined as expanded if absent before sensitization and observed at least eight times at the 2-week time point. TCRdb reanalyzed the raw reads on its own, using fastp at Q25 for trimming and MiXCR for clone calling, and kept in-frame beta chains. Rows merge per CDR3 protein into single entries with the most common DNA and genes. The V and J calls come from TCRdb's annotation, not from the publication. The sample contains around 77,000 distinct CDR3 sequences, roughly 9.2% of them found a single time. The ten biggest clones cover 2.5% to 4% of the sample.

The time point label of this sample denotes: patch test 1, 2 weeks after DPC sensitization. Interpreted using the paper, the treatment or condition label stands for: therapeutic diphenylcyclopropenone sensitization with weekly scalp DPC. Blood at each patch-test visit was drawn before the patch test was applied. To be eligible, patients had to be aged 18 to 70, diagnosed with alopecia and judged suitable for DPC therapy, while pregnant patients were excluded. Total RNA was extracted from unfractionated whole blood collected in Tempus Blood RNA tubes. This TCR was sampled from a woman between 40 and 50 years old with alopecia areata. Some clones in this sample may be carry-over from other donors' samples. The sequencing used whole blood, collected in connection with sensitization to the hapten diphenylcyclopropenone (DPC). The chain uses TRBV2 and TRBJ1-1, and 7 junctional nucleotides match TRBD1. DNA sequence: TGTGCCAGCAGTGATCAGGGGGACGGCACTGAAGCTTTCTTT. Translated, it reads CASSDQGDGTEAFF.